This TCR beta chain came from a study of T cells in Graves' hyperthyroidism and ophthalmopathy. The TCR beta CDR3 regions underwent amplification using RNA transcripts as the source. In the first-round RT-PCR of the TCR CDR3, the HTBI primer set was used. TCRdb independently ran MiXCR on the multiplex PCR reads; one entry per CDR3 protein. There are 300,000 to 350,000 distinct CDR3 sequences in the sample; around 17% occur only once, and 33% lies in the top ten. V was clipped by 4 bases and J by 4 bases, with 14 bases between them. Per germline, CDR1 SGHRS and CDR2 YFSETQ. The CDR3 is made up of 14 amino acids. Broader study findings: A median about 7 months before onset, the model predicted ophthalmopathy. In the blood, most expanded thyroid clonotypes above 0.001 appeared as well.

A remark on this clonotype: Antigen unknown.

Diagnostic decisions used clinical symptoms, serum thyroxine and TRAb, thyroid ultrasound and orbital computed tomography. This chain connects TRBV5-1 to TRBJ1-1, with a weak D call TRBD1 (5 bases). This receptor was obtained from a man aged 25-45 years with Graves' hyperthyroidism. Source material: blood. CDR3 coding DNA: TGCGCCAGCAGCCCCCGGGGCGAGGGCACTGAAGCTTTCTTT. Translation: CASSPRGEGTEAFF.